This T cell receptor (beta chain) was recorded in a study of blood T cell repertoires in COVID-19. The repertoire was sequenced with immunoSEQ multiplex PCR; TCRdb's copy has only in-frame clones and lacks some. The data show some 250,000 clones, 80% to 85% seen once. J gave up 7 bases and V 4 bases, and 10 bases lay outside the gene matches. This CDR3 has 16 residues. The germline CDR1 and CDR2 sequences are MDHEN and SYDVKM. Only a few counts were recorded for this clone. The receptor was derived from a man between 45 and 60 years old with active or convalescent COVID-19. The J gene is TRBJ1-6, the V gene TRBV28; 7 positions match TRBD1. The sequenced sample was peripheral blood. CDR3 loop: CASSYLRDSWNSPLHF. CDR3 DNA: TGTGCCAGCAGTTATTTAAGGGACAGTTGGAATTCACCCCTCCACTTT.